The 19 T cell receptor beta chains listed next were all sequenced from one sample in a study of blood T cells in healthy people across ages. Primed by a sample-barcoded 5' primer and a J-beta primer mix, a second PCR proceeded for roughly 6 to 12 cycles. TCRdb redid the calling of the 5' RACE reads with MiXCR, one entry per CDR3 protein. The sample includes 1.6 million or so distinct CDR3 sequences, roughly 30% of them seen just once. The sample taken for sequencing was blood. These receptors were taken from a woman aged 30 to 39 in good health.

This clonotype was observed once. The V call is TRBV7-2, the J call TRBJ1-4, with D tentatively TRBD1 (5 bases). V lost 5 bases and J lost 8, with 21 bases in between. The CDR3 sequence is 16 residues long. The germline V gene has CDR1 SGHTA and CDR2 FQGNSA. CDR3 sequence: CASSPQGEGVEEKLFF. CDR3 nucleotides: TGTGCCAGCAGCCCTCAAGGGGAGGGTGTTGAGGAAAAACTGTTTTTT.

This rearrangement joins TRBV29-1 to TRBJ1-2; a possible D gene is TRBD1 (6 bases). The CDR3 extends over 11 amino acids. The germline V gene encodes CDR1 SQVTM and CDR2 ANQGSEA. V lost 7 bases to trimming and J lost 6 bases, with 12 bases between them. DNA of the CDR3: TGCAGCGCCAAAGCAGGGGATGGCTACACCTTC. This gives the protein CSAKAGDGYTF.

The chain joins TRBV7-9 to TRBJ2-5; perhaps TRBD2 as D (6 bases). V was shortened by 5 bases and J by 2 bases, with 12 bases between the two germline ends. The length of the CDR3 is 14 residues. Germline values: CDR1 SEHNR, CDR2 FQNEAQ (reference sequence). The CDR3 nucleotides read TGTGCCAGCAGCCCTCGGGAGAAGCAAGAGACCCAGTACTTC. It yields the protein CASSPREKQETQYF. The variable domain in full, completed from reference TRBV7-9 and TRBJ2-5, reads DTGVSQNPRHKITKRGQNVTFRCDPISEHNRLYWYRQTLGQGPEFLTYFQNEAQLEKSRLLSDRFSAERPKGSFSTLEIQRTEQGDSAMYLCASSPREKQETQYFGPGTRLLVL.

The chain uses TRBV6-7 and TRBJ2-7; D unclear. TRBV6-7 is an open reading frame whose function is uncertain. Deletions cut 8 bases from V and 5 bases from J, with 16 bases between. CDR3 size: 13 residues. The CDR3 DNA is TGTGCCAGCCCGGAAGGTGCGGTCCACGAGCAGTACTTC. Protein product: CASPEGAVHEQYF.

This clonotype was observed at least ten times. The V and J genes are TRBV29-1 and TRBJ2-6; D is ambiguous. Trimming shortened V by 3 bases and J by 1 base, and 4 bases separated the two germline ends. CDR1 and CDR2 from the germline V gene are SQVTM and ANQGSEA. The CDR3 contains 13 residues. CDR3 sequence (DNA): TGCAGCGTTGATGGGTCTGGGGCCAACGTCCTGACTTTC. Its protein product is CSVDGSGANVLTF. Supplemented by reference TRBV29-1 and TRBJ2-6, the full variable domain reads SAVISQKPSRDICQRGTSLTIQCQVDSQVTMMFWYRQQPGQSLTLIATANQGSEATYESGFVIDKFPISRPNLTFSTLTVSNMSPEDSSIYLCSVDGSGANVLTFGAGSRLTVL.

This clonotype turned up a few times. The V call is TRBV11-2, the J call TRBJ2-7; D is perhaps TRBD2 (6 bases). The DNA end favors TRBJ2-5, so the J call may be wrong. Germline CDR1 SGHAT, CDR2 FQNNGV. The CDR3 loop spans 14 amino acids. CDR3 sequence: CASSNPGLRETQYF. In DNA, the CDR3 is TGTGCCAGCAGTAATCCGGGACTCAGGGAGACCCAGTACTTC.

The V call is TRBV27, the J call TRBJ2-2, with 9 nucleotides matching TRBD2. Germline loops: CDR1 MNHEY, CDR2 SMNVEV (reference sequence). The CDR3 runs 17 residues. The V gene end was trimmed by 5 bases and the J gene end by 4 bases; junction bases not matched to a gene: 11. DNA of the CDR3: TGTGCCAGCAGTCCCACTTTAGCGGGAGAGGGCACCGGGGAGCTGTTTTTT. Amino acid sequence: CASSPTLAGEGTGELFF.

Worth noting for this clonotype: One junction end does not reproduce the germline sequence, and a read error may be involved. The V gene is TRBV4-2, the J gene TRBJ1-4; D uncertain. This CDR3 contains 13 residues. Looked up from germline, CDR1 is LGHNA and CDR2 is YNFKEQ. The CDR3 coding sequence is TGTACCAGCAAGAAAGCAACTAATGAAAAACTGTTTTTT. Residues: CTSKKATNEKLFF.

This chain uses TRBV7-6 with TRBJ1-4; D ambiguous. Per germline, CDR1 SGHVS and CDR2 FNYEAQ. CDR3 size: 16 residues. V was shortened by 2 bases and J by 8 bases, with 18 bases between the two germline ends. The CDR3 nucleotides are TGTGCCAGCAGCTTAAAGGGAGTGTGGCAGGACGAAAAACTGTTTTTT. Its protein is CASSLKGVWQDEKLFF.

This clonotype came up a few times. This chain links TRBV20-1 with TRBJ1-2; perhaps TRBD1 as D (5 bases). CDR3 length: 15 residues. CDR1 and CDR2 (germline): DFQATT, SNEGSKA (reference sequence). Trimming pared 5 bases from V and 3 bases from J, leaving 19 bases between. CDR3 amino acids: CSAPGGGDGDYGYTF. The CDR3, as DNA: TGCAGTGCTCCCGGGGGAGGAGATGGGGACTATGGCTACACCTTC.

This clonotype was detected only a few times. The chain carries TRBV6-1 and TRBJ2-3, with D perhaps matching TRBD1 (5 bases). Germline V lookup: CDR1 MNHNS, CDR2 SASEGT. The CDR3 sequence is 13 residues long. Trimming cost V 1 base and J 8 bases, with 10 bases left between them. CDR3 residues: CASSEVKGATQYF. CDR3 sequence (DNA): TGTGCCAGCAGTGAAGTCAAAGGGGCTACGCAGTATTTT.

The CDR3 reads CASRRRGMNTEAFF. CDR3 coding DNA: TGTGCCAGCAGGAGGAGGGGGATGAACACTGAAGCTTTCTTT. This chain connects TRBV2 to TRBJ1-1, with D perhaps TRBD1 (6 bases). This CDR3 spans 14 amino acids. Germline V gene sequence: CDR1 SNHLY, CDR2 FYNNEI. V was pared by 6 bases and J by 0 bases, with 11 bases between.

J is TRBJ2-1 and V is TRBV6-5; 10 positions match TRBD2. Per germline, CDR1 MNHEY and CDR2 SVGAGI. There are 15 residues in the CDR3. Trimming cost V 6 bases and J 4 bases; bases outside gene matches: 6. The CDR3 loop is CASRLTSGVYNEQFF. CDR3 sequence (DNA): TGTGCCAGCAGACTCACTAGCGGGGTTTACAATGAGCAGTTCTTC.

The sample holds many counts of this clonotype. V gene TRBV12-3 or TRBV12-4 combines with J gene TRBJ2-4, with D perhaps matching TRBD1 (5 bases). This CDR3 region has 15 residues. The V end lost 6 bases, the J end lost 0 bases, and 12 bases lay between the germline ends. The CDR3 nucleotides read TGTGCCAGCAGGCAGGGAAATTTAGCCAAAAACATTCAGTACTTC. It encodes CASRQGNLAKNIQYF.

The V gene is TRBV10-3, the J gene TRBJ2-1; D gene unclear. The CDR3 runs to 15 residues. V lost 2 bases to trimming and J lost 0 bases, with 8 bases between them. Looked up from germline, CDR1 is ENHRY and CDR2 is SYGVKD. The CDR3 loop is CAISEGPPSYNEQFF. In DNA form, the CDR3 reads TGTGCCATCAGTGAGGGCCCCCCCTCCTACAATGAGCAGTTCTTC.

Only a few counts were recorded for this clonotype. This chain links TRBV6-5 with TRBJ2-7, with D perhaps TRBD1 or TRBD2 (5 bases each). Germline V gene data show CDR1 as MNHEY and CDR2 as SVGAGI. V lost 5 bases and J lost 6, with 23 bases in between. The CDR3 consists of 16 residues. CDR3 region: CASSPGQGPGLGEQYF. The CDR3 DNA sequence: TGTGCCAGCAGTCCCGGGCAAGGCCCGGGGCTTGGCGAGCAGTACTTC.

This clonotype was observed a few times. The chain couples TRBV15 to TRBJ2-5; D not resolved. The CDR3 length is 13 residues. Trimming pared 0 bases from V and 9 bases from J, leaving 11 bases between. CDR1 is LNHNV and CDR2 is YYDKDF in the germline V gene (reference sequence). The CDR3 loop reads CATSRDPKWAQYF. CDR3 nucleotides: TGTGCCACCAGCAGAGATCCTAAGTGGGCCCAGTACTTC.

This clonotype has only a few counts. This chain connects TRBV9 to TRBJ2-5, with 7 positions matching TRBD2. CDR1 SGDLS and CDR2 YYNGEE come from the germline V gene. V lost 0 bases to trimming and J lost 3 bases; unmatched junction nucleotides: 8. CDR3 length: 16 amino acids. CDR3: CASSVALGLAEETQYF. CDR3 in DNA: TGTGCCAGCAGCGTAGCCCTTGGGCTAGCGGAAGAGACCCAGTACTTC.

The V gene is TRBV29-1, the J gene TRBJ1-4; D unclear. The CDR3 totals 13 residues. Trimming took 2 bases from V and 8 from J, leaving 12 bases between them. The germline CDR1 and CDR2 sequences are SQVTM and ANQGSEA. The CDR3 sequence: CSVELGRGEKLFF. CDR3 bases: TGCAGCGTTGAACTTGGCCGTGGGGAAAAACTGTTTTTT.